A single sample gave rise to the 20 T cell receptor beta chains below, sequenced in a study of memory CD4+ T cells and cytomegalovirus serostatus. Generated by immunoSEQ multiplex PCR, the TCRdb table keeps only in-frame clones and is missing some. The sample has fewer than 40,000 clones, 65% to 80% seen once. Single viable CD3+CD4+CD8-CD45RO+ cells were sorted as the memory CD4+ T cells. The sequenced sample was memory CD4+ T cells from blood. All receptors derive from an adult in good health and CMV-seropositive.

This clone was recorded a few times. The rearrangement uses TRBV6-5 and TRBJ2-5, with D perhaps given as TRBD1 or TRBD2 (5 bases each). The CDR3 has 15 amino acids. CDR1 is MNHEY, CDR2 SVGAGI, per germline. V shed 6 bases and J shed 7 bases, with 21 bases lying between them. CDR3: CASRPSTRAQGTQYF. The DNA of the CDR3 is TGTGCCAGCAGACCCTCTACGAGGGCGCAGGGGACCCAGTACTTC.

This sequence joins TRBV13 and TRBJ2-3; 8 bases are a match to TRBD2. There are 18 residues in the CDR3. The germline V gene encodes CDR1 PRHDT and CDR2 FYEKMQ (reference sequence). Unmatched junction bases numbered 14, after V lost 2 bases and J lost 4 bases. The CDR3 coding sequence is TGTGCCAGCAGCTTAACTGGCTACGCGGGGGGCCGGGCAGATACGCAGTATTTT. Encoded protein: CASSLTGYAGGRADTQYF.

V usage is TRBV7-8 and J usage is TRBJ2-2; D is possibly TRBD1 or TRBD2 (6 bases each). The CDR3 sequence is 16 residues long. V lost 5 bases and J 6 bases, leaving 19 bases between the germline ends. Germline V lookup: CDR1 SGHVS, CDR2 FQNEAQ. The CDR3 is CASSPQRPGAAGELFF. CDR3 bases: TGTGCCAGCAGCCCCCAACGACCGGGGGCGGCCGGGGAGCTGTTTTTT.

This clone was observed a handful of times. DNA for the CDR3: TGTGCCACCAGCAGACCCGACAGACCTGAAGCTTTCTTT. It specifies CATSRPDRPEAFF. This rearrangement joins TRBV15 to TRBJ1-1; D possibly corresponds to TRBD1 (5 bases). V lost 2 bases and J lost 6, with 10 bases in between. The CDR3 is 13 amino acids. Germline assignment: CDR1 LNHNV and CDR2 YYDKDF (reference sequence).

The chain combines TRBV6-5 with TRBJ1-2, with 8 bases fitting TRBD1. The CDR3 is 15 amino acids. Germline V lookup: CDR1 MNHEY, CDR2 SVGAGI. The V and J ends lost 6 bases and 8 bases, in that order; junction bases with no gene match: 14. The CDR3 DNA reads TGTGCCAGCAGCTTCCTAGGACAGGGATCCAAAGGCTACACCTTC. Translating it yields CASSFLGQGSKGYTF.

CDR3 coding DNA: TGTGCCAGCAGTTACGAGGCGGGGGGTAACACCGGGGAGCTGTTTTTT. It specifies CASSYEAGGNTGELFF. The rearrangement links TRBV6-5 to TRBJ2-2; 8 bases agree with TRBD2. The CDR3 is 16 amino acids. CDR1 MNHEY and CDR2 SVGAGI come from the germline V gene. Trimming took 2 bases from V and 2 from J; bases not matched to a gene: 4.

This chain connects TRBV9 to TRBJ2-3; D is uncertain. Trimming pared 3 bases from V and 0 bases from J, leaving 5 bases between. Germline V CDR1 and CDR2: SGDLS, YYNGEE. CDR3 length: 13 residues. This CDR3 is CASSGVSTDTQYF. CDR3 in DNA: TGTGCCAGCAGCGGCGTAAGCACAGATACGCAGTATTTT. Using reference TRBV9 and TRBJ2-3 for the parts outside the CDR3, the full variable domain is DSGVTQTPKHLITATGQRVTLRCSPRSGDLSVYWYQQSLDQGLQFLIQYYNGEERAKGNILERFSAQQFPDLHSELNLSSLELGDSALYFCASSGVSTDTQYFGPGTRLTVL.

V and J are TRBV4-2 and TRBJ2-1; 11 bases fit TRBD2. The CDR3 runs to 17 residues. Germline loops: CDR1 LGHNA, CDR2 YNFKEQ. Losses at the gene ends were 5 bases for V and 1 base for J; bases not matched to a gene: 7. CDR3 loop: CASSGTGTSGSYNEQFF. As DNA, the CDR3 is TGTGCCAGCAGCGGCACCGGGACTAGCGGATCCTACAATGAGCAGTTCTTC.

V usage is TRBV9 and J usage is TRBJ1-2, with D unclear. Trimming stripped 0 bases from V and 5 bases from J, with 8 bases between. Germline lookup yields CDR1 SGDLS and CDR2 YYNGEE. The CDR3 totals 13 residues. CDR3 amino acids: CASSVDSEYGYTF. CDR3 coding DNA: TGTGCCAGCAGCGTAGATTCGGAGTATGGCTACACCTTC.

The V and J genes are TRBV7-2 and TRBJ2-1; 9 bases are a match to TRBD1. V lost 1 base and J lost 6; bases outside the gene matches: 7. This CDR3 comprises 16 residues. Germline CDR1 reads SGHTA; CDR2 reads FQGNSA. CDR3 nucleotide sequence: TGTGCCAGCAGCTTAGTAGGGACAGGGTCCATCAATGAGCAGTTCTTC. Translating it yields CASSLVGTGSINEQFF.

The chain recombines TRBV5-1 with TRBJ2-7, with D tentatively TRBD2 (5 bases). V lost 0 bases and J 1 base, leaving 14 bases between the germline ends. From germline, CDR1 is SGHRS and CDR2 YFSETQ. The CDR3 runs to 16 residues. The CDR3 region is CASSLVKVSVSYEQYF. The CDR3 nucleotides are TGCGCCAGCAGCTTGGTGAAGGTTAGCGTTTCCTACGAGCAGTACTTC.

J is TRBJ2-1 and V is TRBV7-9, with 9 bases aligning to TRBD2. V dropped 0 bases and J dropped 2; count of bases not matched to a gene: 2. The germline V gene encodes CDR1 SEHNR and CDR2 FQNEAQ (reference sequence). The CDR3 is made up of 16 amino acids. The CDR3 DNA reads TGTGCCAGCAGCTTAGCATTAGCGGGAGCCTACAATGAGCAGTTCTTC. Protein: CASSLALAGAYNEQFF.

The rearrangement joins TRBV18 to TRBJ2-5; TRBD1 might be the D (6 bases). The germline V gene encodes CDR1 KGHSH and CDR2 LQKENI. Trimming cost V 2 bases and J 4 bases, with 11 bases left between them. The CDR3 loop spans 14 amino acids. In nucleotides, the CDR3 is TGTGCCAGCTCACCAGGATCACAGGGAGAGACCCAGTACTTC. This gives the protein CASSPGSQGETQYF.

The chain couples TRBV6-1 to TRBJ2-7; 11 bases line up with TRBD2. V was pared by 7 bases and J by 4 bases, with 6 bases of the junction left unmatched. CDR1 MNHNS and CDR2 SASEGT come from the germline V gene. The CDR3 spans 14 residues. The CDR3: CASKLAGGPYEQYF. CDR3 nucleotides: TGTGCCAGCAAATTAGCGGGGGGGCCGTACGAGCAGTACTTC.

The chain couples TRBV9 to TRBJ1-2, with 7 nucleotides matching TRBD1. J lost 8 bases, V lost 1 base, and 11 bases had no gene match. The germline gives CDR1 SGDLS, CDR2 YYNGEE. This CDR3 has 15 residues. The CDR3 DNA follows: TGTGCCAGCAGCGTACGAGGACAGGCCCCGGAAGGCTACACCTTC. It specifies CASSVRGQAPEGYTF.

The chain carries TRBV29-1 and TRBJ2-7; D might be TRBD2 (7 bases). CDR1 is SQVTM and CDR2 is ANQGSEA in the germline V gene. CDR3 size: 13 residues. The V gene lost 6 bases and the J gene lost 6 bases, with 18 bases spanning the gap. CDR3 residues: CSVARGGIAEQYF. The CDR3 nucleotides read TGCAGCGTCGCTAGGGGGGGGATCGCCGAGCAGTACTTC.

The V call is TRBV6-1, the J call TRBJ2-7; 11 bases are shared with TRBD2. The CDR3 totals 17 residues. Per the germline V gene, CDR1 is MNHNS and CDR2 is SASEGT. The ends lost 1 base at V and 4 bases at J; junction bases unmatched: 9. The CDR3 here is CASSEGATSGSYYEQYF. The CDR3 coding sequence is TGTGCCAGCAGTGAAGGTGCTACTAGCGGGAGTTATTACGAGCAGTACTTC.

V is TRBV7-2 and J is TRBJ1-1; TRBD1 matches 8 bases. This CDR3 is built from 14 residues. The V gene's germline CDR1 is SGHTA and CDR2 FQGNSA. After removal of 5 bases from V and 4 bases from J, the junction contained 6 bases not matched to a gene. CDR3 coding DNA: TGTGCCAGCAGCCCGCAGGGGGCGGCCACTGAAGCTTTCTTT. Its protein is CASSPQGAATEAFF.

This clone came up once. As DNA, the CDR3 is TGTGCCAGCAGCCCCCCAGACAGGTTTATCTCCTACAATGAGCAGTTCTTC. It codes for CASSPPDRFISYNEQFF. The rearrangement uses TRBV7-9 and TRBJ2-1; D perhaps matches TRBD1 (6 bases). V lost 5 bases and J lost 0, with 17 bases in between. This CDR3 comprises 17 residues. Germline CDR1 is SEHNR and CDR2 is FQNEAQ (reference sequence).

This clone came up once. The rearrangement uses TRBV2 and TRBJ2-4, with 7 bases identical to TRBD1. The CDR3 covers 14 residues. The V and J ends lost 3 bases and 8 bases, in that order; junction bases with no gene match: 7. CDR1 is SNHLY and CDR2 is FYNNEI in the germline V gene. The CDR3 sequence: CASSDRTGVDIQYF. CDR3 DNA: TGTGCCAGCAGTGATAGGACAGGAGTCGACATTCAGTACTTC.